The 26 T cell receptor beta chains listed next were all sequenced from one sample in a study of CD8 T cells in Susac syndrome. With random hexamers, roughly 0.45 to 1 ug RNA was reverse transcribed. TCRdb used MiXCR to reprocess the immunoSEQ multiplex PCR reads, holding one entry per CDR3 protein. The sample lists roughly 140,000 distinct CDR3 sequences, approximately 96% seen once, with just over 0.2% in the top ten. The sequencing sample was made of CD8+ T cells from PBMCs. These TCRs come from a human donor with multiple sclerosis.

The chain employs TRBV4-2 and TRBJ2-2, with a possible D match to TRBD1 (7 bases). The CDR3 is 16 amino acids. The V end lost 0 bases, the J end lost 7 bases, and 15 bases lay between the germline ends. The germline V gene has CDR1 LGHNA and CDR2 YNFKEQ. The DNA of the CDR3 is TGTGCCAGCAGCCAAGAGGAGGGGGCGAGGGACGGGGAGCTGTTTTTT. This encodes CASSQEEGARDGELFF.

This chain joins TRBV12-3 or TRBV12-4 and TRBJ2-1; 7 nucleotides align to TRBD1. The CDR3 extends over 14 amino acids. The V segment lost 0 bases and the J segment 6 bases; nucleotides outside the gene matches: 2. The CDR3 coding sequence is TGTGCCAGCAGTTTAGCCGGGACAGTCAATGAGCAGTTCTTC. Protein sequence: CASSLAGTVNEQFF.

The rearrangement joins TRBV6-1 to TRBJ2-6, with a weak D call TRBD1 (6 bases). The CDR3 length is 18 residues. V lost 4 bases and J lost 2, with 18 bases in between. Germline lookup yields CDR1 MNHNS and CDR2 SASEGT. The CDR3 spells CASSGDLGQPAGANVLTF. The CDR3 DNA sequence: TGTGCCAGCAGTGGGGACCTAGGACAGCCAGCTGGGGCCAACGTCCTGACTTTC.

In nucleotides, the CDR3 is TGTGCCAGTAGTATCGACAGGACCTACACCGGGGAGCTGTTTTTT. Its protein is CASSIDRTYTGELFF. The chain links TRBV19 to TRBJ2-2, with D possibly matching TRBD1 (6 bases). This CDR3 region has 15 residues. The germline V and J ends were trimmed by 3 bases and 3 bases, with 11 bases remaining between them. In germline, CDR1 is LNHDA, CDR2 SQIVND (reference sequence).

The genes are TRBV7-9 and TRBJ2-1, with 10 bases fitting TRBD1. The CDR3 totals 11 residues. Germline CDR1 and CDR2: SEHNR and FQNEAQ (reference sequence). With 5 bases clipped from V and 13 bases from J, the junction kept 2 bases outside the gene matches. CDR3 sequence reads: CASSRDRGQFF. Here the CDR3 DNA reads TGTGCCAGCAGCCGGGACAGGGGACAGTTCTTC.

This clonotype was seen a single time. The genes are TRBV4-2 and TRBJ2-2, with TRBD1 as a possible D gene (5 bases). Trimming left V 0 bases short and J 1 base short, with 9 bases between. Germline V gene data show CDR1 as LGHNA and CDR2 as YNFKEQ. CDR3 size: 16 residues. CDR3 in DNA: TGTGCCAGCAGCCAAGAATACGGACAGAACACCGGGGAGCTGTTTTTT. As protein: CASSQEYGQNTGELFF.

The J gene is TRBJ2-7, the V gene TRBV29-1, with D perhaps matching TRBD1 (6 bases). Between the trimmed V and J ends, which lost 3 bases and 0 bases, there was a span of 9 bases. Germline V gives CDR1 SQVTM, CDR2 ANQGSEA. The CDR3 length is 13 residues. CDR3 nucleotides: TGCAGCGTTGAGGGACAAACCTCCTACGAGCAGTACTTC. This encodes CSVEGQTSYEQYF.

In this sample, this clonotype turned up once. The chain couples TRBV20-1 to TRBJ2-3; no firm D call. The CDR3 has 14 amino acids. V was cut by 2 bases and J by 2 bases, with 11 bases left in between. CDR1 is DFQATT, CDR2 SNEGSKA, per germline (reference sequence). The CDR3 DNA reads as TGCAGTGCTAGACGCAGGCACTCCACAGATACGCAGTATTTT. It codes for CSARRRHSTDTQYF.

This chain connects TRBV15 to TRBJ2-5; D may correspond to TRBD1 or TRBD2 (5 bases each). Between the trimmed V and J ends, which lost 0 bases and 7 bases, there was a span of 9 bases. In germline, CDR1 is LNHNV, CDR2 YYDKDF (reference sequence). CDR3 length equals 13 residues. CDR3 sequence: CATSRDTRGTQYF. CDR3 DNA sequence: TGTGCCACCAGCAGAGATACGAGGGGGACCCAGTACTTC. Supplemented by reference TRBV15 and TRBJ2-5, the full variable domain reads DAMVIQNPRYQVTQFGKPVTLSCSQTLNHNVMYWYQQKSSQAPKLLFHYYDKDFNNEADTPDNFQSRRPNTSFCFLDIRSPGLGDTAMYLCATSRDTRGTQYFGPGTRLLVL.

V gene TRBV27 combines with J gene TRBJ1-1; D call uncertain. V was trimmed by 3 bases and J by 5 bases, leaving 13 bases between them. Germline V gene lookup returns CDR1 MNHEY and CDR2 SMNVEV (reference sequence). The CDR3 spans 14 residues. The CDR3 nucleotides read TGTGCCAGCAGTTTGTCGGGGAGGTGGACTGAAGCTTTCTTT. Its translation: CASSLSGRWTEAFF.

The V call is TRBV20-1, the J call TRBJ1-2; 9 positions match TRBD1. This CDR3 contains 13 residues. In germline, CDR1 is DFQATT, CDR2 SNEGSKA (reference sequence). Trimming at V came to 6 bases and at J to 5 bases, leaving 7 bases not matched to a gene. CDR3 residues: CSADPGQGYGYTF. As DNA, the CDR3 is TGCAGTGCGGATCCGGGACAGGGATATGGCTACACCTTC.

The V gene is TRBV27, the J gene TRBJ1-5; tentative D call: TRBD1 (5 bases). The CDR3 covers 15 residues. Trimming removed 4 bases at V and 0 bases at J, with 10 bases between. Germline values: CDR1 MNHEY, CDR2 SMNVEV (reference sequence). CDR3: CASSSRGFSNQPQHF. The CDR3 DNA sequence: TGTGCCAGCAGTTCTAGGGGTTTTAGCAATCAGCCCCAGCATTTT.

The rearrangement uses TRBV29-1 and TRBJ2-1, with 9 bases aligning to TRBD2. V lost 7 bases, J lost 3 bases, and 7 bases stayed unmatched. The CDR3 sequence is 14 residues long. Germline V gene sequence: CDR1 SQVTM, CDR2 ANQGSEA. DNA of the CDR3: TGCAGCGGGGTCACTAGCGGGCACTACAATGAGCAGTTCTTC. Residues: CSGVTSGHYNEQFF.

The chain couples TRBV13 to TRBJ2-7; possibly TRBD1 or TRBD2 for D (5 bases each). Germline CDR1 reads PRHDT; CDR2 reads FYEKMQ (reference sequence). V was clipped by 5 bases and J by 0 bases, with 14 bases between them. The CDR3 has 15 amino acids. The CDR3 region is CASSPGTTFSYEQYF. CDR3 coding DNA: TGTGCCAGCAGCCCCGGGACCACCTTCTCCTACGAGCAGTACTTC.

J is TRBJ2-3 and V is TRBV6-5; D is unclear. The V end was cut by 2 bases, the J end by 1 base, with 4 bases between. CDR1 and CDR2 (germline): MNHEY, SVGAGI. This CDR3 has 13 amino acids. Here the CDR3 DNA reads TGTGCCAGCAGTTACCAGCGCACAGATACGCAGTATTTT. It encodes CASSYQRTDTQYF.

The table lists this clonotype with a count of one. The rearrangement joins TRBV5-1 to TRBJ2-1; D possibly uses TRBD1 or TRBD2 (6 bases each). CDR1 is SGHRS and CDR2 is YFSETQ in the germline V gene. The germline V and J ends were trimmed by 4 bases and 6 bases, with 8 bases remaining between them. There are 12 residues in the CDR3. The CDR3 region has the DNA TGCGCCAGCAGCGGAGGGGGCAATGAGCAGTTCTTC. As protein: CASSGGGNEQFF.

The chain carries TRBV15 and TRBJ1-2; a weak D match, TRBD1 (6 bases). V lost 5 bases and J 8 bases, leaving 15 bases between the germline ends. There are 13 residues in the CDR3. Germline loops: CDR1 LNHNV, CDR2 YYDKDF (reference sequence). The DNA of the CDR3 is TGTGCCACCAGCCTCTCAAACAGGGTGGGCTACACCTTC. It codes for CATSLSNRVGYTF.

This rearrangement joins TRBV20-1 to TRBJ2-3; D remains unclear. V lost 1 base and J 1 base, leaving 12 bases between the germline ends. Germline lookup yields CDR1 DFQATT and CDR2 SNEGSKA (reference sequence). The CDR3 spans 15 residues. The CDR3: CSARGVGLGTDTQYF. The CDR3 DNA reads as TGCAGTGCTAGAGGCGTTGGCCTCGGCACAGATACGCAGTATTTT.

The rearrangement joins TRBV2 to TRBJ2-1; 11 positions match TRBD1. Unmatched junction bases numbered 13, after V lost 5 bases and J lost 7 bases. Germline CDR1 is SNHLY and CDR2 is FYNNEI. The CDR3 totals 17 residues. For the CDR3, the DNA is TGTGCCAGCAGTCCACTACCGGGACAGGGGGTACAGAATGAGCAGTTCTTC. It translates to CASSPLPGQGVQNEQFF.

The V call is TRBV9, the J call TRBJ1-1; D is perhaps TRBD1 (6 bases). V gave up 0 bases and J gave up 0 bases, with 9 bases separating them. Germline CDR1 reads SGDLS; CDR2 reads YYNGEE. The CDR3 totals 15 residues. The CDR3 loop is CASSVAGAVNTEAFF. The CDR3 DNA sequence: TGTGCCAGCAGCGTAGCAGGGGCGGTGAACACTGAAGCTTTCTTT.

V and J are TRBV19 and TRBJ1-1; D not certain. Trimming took 2 bases from V and 7 from J, leaving 8 bases between them. The CDR3 sequence is 12 residues long. Germline CDR1 LNHDA, CDR2 SQIVND (reference sequence). CDR3 in DNA: TGTGCCAGTAGTATAATGGGAGATGAAGCTTTCTTT. This codes for CASSIMGDEAFF. Together with reference TRBV19 and TRBJ1-1, the CDR3 gives the full variable domain: DGGITQSPKYLFRKEGQNVTLSCEQNLNHDAMYWYRQDPGQGLRLIYYSQIVNDFQKGDIAEGYSVSREKKESFPLTVTSAQKNPTAFYLCASSIMGDEAFFGQGTRLTVV.

The rearrangement uses TRBV30 and TRBJ2-2; 7 nucleotides match TRBD1. Germline assignment: CDR1 GTSNPN and CDR2 SVGIG (reference sequence). The CDR3 spans 15 residues. The ends lost 8 bases at V and 4 bases at J; junction bases unmatched: 13. The DNA of the CDR3 is TGTGCCCTGACAGGGCGACTTCATGGCACCGGGGAGCTGTTTTTT. It translates to CALTGRLHGTGELFF.

This rearrangement joins TRBV29-1 to TRBJ1-2, with no clear D. The CDR3 has 12 residues. Germline-derived CDR1 and CDR2 are SQVTM and ANQGSEA. V was pared by 4 bases and J by 2 bases, with 8 bases between. CDR3 nucleotides: TGCAGCGTTGGGAGGGCCAACTATGGCTACACCTTC. This translates into CSVGRANYGYTF.

The chain couples TRBV2 to TRBJ2-7; no clear D gene. V was cut by 0 bases and J by 2 bases, with 5 bases left in between. This CDR3 comprises 13 residues. CDR1 is SNHLY, CDR2 FYNNEI, per germline. This CDR3 reads CASSEAITYEQYF. CDR3 bases: TGTGCCAGCAGTGAAGCGATAACCTACGAGCAGTACTTC.

The rearrangement uses TRBV7-9 and TRBJ1-1; D gene uncertain. From germline, CDR1 is SEHNR and CDR2 FQNEAQ (reference sequence). This CDR3 is 11 amino acids long. Deletions cut 0 bases from V and 6 bases from J, with 2 bases between. This CDR3 reads CASSLAAEAFF. The CDR3 bases are TGTGCCAGCAGCTTAGCTGCTGAAGCTTTCTTT.

J is TRBJ1-3 and V is TRBV29-1; no clear D gene. There are 15 residues in the CDR3. Germline CDR1 is SQVTM and CDR2 is ANQGSEA. V gave up 3 bases and J gave up 1 base, with 13 bases separating them. The CDR3 loop reads CSVDNEDTSGNTIYF. The CDR3 region has the DNA TGCAGCGTTGATAATGAGGATACTTCTGGAAACACCATATATTTT.